This paragraph reports one TCR beta chain. Its cognate antigen is unknown. This entry is derived from a study of T-cell memory formation after mild COVID-19. Points from the study as a whole: Detection of some responders pre-infection suggested pre-existing cross-reactive memory T cells participated. Whereas later expanders leaned CD4+, clones contracting day 15 to 85 showed a balanced CD4/CD8 makeup. Clones that contracted clustered mainly in CM and EM if CD4+ and in EMRA if CD8+.

Germline-derived CDR1 and CDR2 are KGHDR and SFDVKD. The CDR3 runs 13 residues. V lost 2 bases and J lost 5, with 8 bases in between. cDNA libraries for TCR alpha and TCR beta, carrying sample barcodes and UMIs, came from 5'RACE with constant-segment primers. Each CDR3 protein is one row after TCRdb ran MiXCR on the 5' RACE reads. The sample has 550,000 to 600,000 distinct CDR3 sequences, less than 25% seen once; the top ten hold roughly 9.1%. The genes are TRBV24-1 and TRBJ1-1; D is uncertain. This clonotype was obtained from an adult woman who had mild COVID-19 (a few samples of this study predate the infection). Cell type and time point are not known. Sequenced material: PBMCs or a T cell subset sorted from them (not recorded which). CDR3 in DNA: TGTGCCACCAGTGATTCGATACAGACTGAAGCTTTCTTT. As protein: CATSDSIQTEAFF.